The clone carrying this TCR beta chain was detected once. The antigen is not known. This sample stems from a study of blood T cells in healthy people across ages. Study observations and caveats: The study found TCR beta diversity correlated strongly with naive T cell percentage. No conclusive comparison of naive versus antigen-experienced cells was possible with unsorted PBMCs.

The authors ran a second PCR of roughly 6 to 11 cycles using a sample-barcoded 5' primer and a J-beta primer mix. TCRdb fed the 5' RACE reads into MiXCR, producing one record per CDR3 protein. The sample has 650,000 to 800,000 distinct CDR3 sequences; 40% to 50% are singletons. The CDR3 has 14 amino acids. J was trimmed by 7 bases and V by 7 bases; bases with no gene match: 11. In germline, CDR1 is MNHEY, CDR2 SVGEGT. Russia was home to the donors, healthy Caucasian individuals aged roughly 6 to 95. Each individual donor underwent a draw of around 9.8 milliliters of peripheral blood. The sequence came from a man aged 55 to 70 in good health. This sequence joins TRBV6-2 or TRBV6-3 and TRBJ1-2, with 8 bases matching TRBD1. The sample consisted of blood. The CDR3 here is CASKIRDRLFGYTF. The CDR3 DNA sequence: TGTGCCAGCAAGATCCGGGACAGGCTATTTGGCTACACCTTC.